This record concerns one TCR beta chain sequence. Its binding antigen is unknown. Base qualities are not provided; no much larger clone lies one nucleotide away. This record belongs to a study of T cell clones after liver transplantation (dated by TCRdb to between 2017 and 2020). About the study as a whole: Samples were obtained from ITN030ST, a randomized trial in which withdrawal of immunosuppression was attempted within 2 years of liver transplantation. Donor-reactive T cell clones were identified by TCRbeta sequencing after a pre-transplant mixed lymphocyte reaction and then tracked in post-transplant blood. As an antigen-independent comparator for donor-reactive sequences, third party-reactive TCRbeta sequences were also identified from pre-transplant MLRs. Three of the eight recipients were HCV-positive; the others were transplanted for non-autoimmune, non-viral indications. No induction therapy was given to the subjects, and standard immunosuppression was administered until randomization at 12-24 months post-transplant. Tolerance was defined as complete withdrawal of immunosuppression for at least one year without a rise in liver enzymes beyond twice the upper limit of normal. Blood samples were collected pre-transplant, then pre-randomization ahead of withdrawal, and finally post-randomization once withdrawal had either been completed or failed. Of the 8 liver transplant recipients making up the studied cohort, 3 were classified as tolerant and 5 as non-tolerant.

Taken with the paper, the label for time point translates to: pre-transplant. Unstimulated PBMCs, after thawing, were stained for CD3, CD4 and CD8 and then FACS-sorted into CD3+CD4+ and CD3+CD8+ populations. Randomization to immunosuppression withdrawal applied to every one of the 8 studied subjects. Genomic DNA was isolated with the Qiagen DNeasy Blood and Tissue Kit. High-throughput TCRbeta CDR3 sequencing of frozen genomic DNA was performed by immunoSEQ, including PCR amplification, mapping, bias correction and internal controls. As for the authors' bioinformatics: Only productive rearrangements were retained, and each unique TCRbeta sequence was defined by its CDR3 nucleotide sequence together with its V and J gene. For a sequence to be called donor-reactive, it needed a frequency of at least 0.01% and at least 5-fold expansion in CFSE-low cells compared with unstimulated pre-transplant cells. Minimum frequency thresholds were set for each subject on the basis of the unstimulated sample with the lowest template count, so that a detection power of at least 90% was ensured. Repertoire turnover was measured by Jensen-Shannon divergence between the top 1000 TCRbeta sequences post- and pre-transplant. Two-sided Fisher's exact tests were used to test for changes in the detection of donor-reactive sequences. In TCRdb, the immuneACCESS table is reduced to in-frame sequences with V and J assigned. These tables do not hold every clone; where another copy was compared, an unresolved V gene accounts for under half, and the others remain unexplained. The DNA was the basis for D and trimming; V, J and clone size are from that table. Here the sample has about 60,000 clones; about two thirds occur a single time. The ten largest clones represent over 12% of the sample.

The CDR3 runs 17 residues from the cysteine to the phenylalanine. Only the CDR3 DNA stays, 51 bases, in frame from base 1. The germline V gene yields KGHSH for CDR1 and LQKENI for CDR2. The germline V and J ends show losses of 3 bases and 0 bases respectively, and no gene match explains 4 bases of the junction. The full study reports these points: The decline in donor-reactive sequences exceeded the decline in third party-reactive sequences, suggesting partial antigen-specific deletion that was unrelated to withdrawal success. The conclusions were considered preliminary, being limited by small, heterogeneous patient numbers and non-standardized post-transplant time points. In a couple of subjects, low numbers of available donor cells limited the measurable donor-reactive repertoire. Without allograft tissue specimens, donor-reactive T cells may have migrated into the graft rather than being deleted. A significant post-transplant decrease in circulating donor-reactive CD4 TCRbeta sequences was observed in most of the 8 subjects, irrespective of tolerance or HCV status. Once repertoire turnover was taken into account, donor-reactive detection showed a significant reduction for CD4 in 7 of 8 subjects and for CD8 in 8 of 8.

Here the chain combines TRBV18 and TRBJ2-6; the central 8 bases match TRBD2. The TCR was taken from a human donor who received a liver transplant. Source: CD4+ T cells from blood, taken before liver transplant. The base sequence is TGTGCCAGCTCACCCCGGGAGGGGACCTCTGGGGCCAACGTCCTGACTTTC. Its product reads: CASSPREGTSGANVLTF. Where the CDR3 stops, the reference TRBV18 and TRBJ2-6 genes take over; the full variable domain is NAGVMQNPRHLVRRRGQEARLRCSPMKGHSHVYWYRQLPEEGLKFMVYLQKENIIDESGMPKERFSAEFPKEGPSILRIQQVVRGDSAAYFCASSPREGTSGANVLTFGAGSRLTVL.